A selection of T cell receptor beta chains follows, all from one sample in a study of cytomegalovirus exposure and HLA in healthy donors. Sequencing used immunoSEQ multiplex PCR; TCRdb keeps in-frame clones, though not all of them. Here the sample spans over 95,000 clones, about 74% being singletons. The sample comprised PBMCs. The source is a female donor in good health and CMV-seronegative. CDR3s include the opening cysteine and the closing phenylalanine or tryptophan. Fields, in order: clone size, V gene, J gene, CDR3 protein. Some rows have no size entry. The others give once, few or many, or a class for an expanded clone.

clone_size: few; v_call: TRBV7-9; j_call: TRBJ2-5; cdr3_aa: CASRSAGTSGRGAQYF
clone_size: .; v_call: TRBV5-6; j_call: TRBJ2-2; cdr3_aa: CASRSGWHPTGELFF
clone_size: .; v_call: TRBV5-1; j_call: TRBJ2-5; cdr3_aa: CASMESMVSRGTQYF
clone_size: .; v_call: TRBV5-8; j_call: TRBJ2-7; cdr3_aa: CASSFLLGTGEYEQYF
clone_size: .; v_call: TRBV29-1; j_call: TRBJ2-7; cdr3_aa: CSALTGNYEQYF
clone_size: .; v_call: TRBV6-5; j_call: TRBJ1-1; cdr3_aa: CASSYTESFEAFF
clone_size: .; v_call: TRBV2; j_call: TRBJ2-7; cdr3_aa: CASTFGLAGPGYEQYF
clone_size: .; v_call: TRBV6-5; j_call: TRBJ1-3; cdr3_aa: CASTKPGQGNTIYF
clone_size: .; v_call: TRBV30; j_call: TRBJ2-1; cdr3_aa: CASLRDRDISYNEQFF
clone_size: .; v_call: TRBV5-6; j_call: TRBJ2-5; cdr3_aa: CVSSLGGRGETQYF
clone_size: .; v_call: TRBV2; j_call: TRBJ1-1; cdr3_aa: CASNERGTMGTEAFF
clone_size: .; v_call: TRBV4-1; j_call: TRBJ1-1; cdr3_aa: CASSHFLSQGVNTEAFF
clone_size: .; v_call: TRBV18; j_call: TRBJ1-4; cdr3_aa: CASSQWTGENEKLFF
clone_size: .; v_call: TRBV7-9; j_call: TRBJ2-7; cdr3_aa: CASNIMEASYEQYF
clone_size: .; v_call: TRBV9; j_call: TRBJ2-1; cdr3_aa: CASSVATGQGAREQFF
clone_size: few; v_call: TRBV15; j_call: TRBJ1-2; cdr3_aa: CATSRDQGSGGYTF
clone_size: .; v_call: TRBV6-5; j_call: TRBJ1-1; cdr3_aa: CASSYSGTGRAEAFF
clone_size: .; v_call: TRBV6-5; j_call: TRBJ1-1; cdr3_aa: CASRGPTEAFF
clone_size: .; v_call: TRBV6-5; j_call: TRBJ1-3; cdr3_aa: CASSSGQRNTIYF
clone_size: once; v_call: TRBV13; j_call: TRBJ1-1; cdr3_aa: CASSLSGREAFF
clone_size: once; v_call: TRBV11-2; j_call: TRBJ1-2; cdr3_aa: CASTSVRDGYTF
clone_size: .; v_call: TRBV28; j_call: TRBJ1-2; cdr3_aa: CASSSLRFERGYTF
clone_size: few; v_call: TRBV14; j_call: TRBJ2-2; cdr3_aa: CASSLLAGGHTGELFF
clone_size: few; v_call: TRBV19; j_call: TRBJ2-1; cdr3_aa: CASSRTREPPYNEQFF
clone_size: few; v_call: TRBV9; j_call: TRBJ2-1; cdr3_aa: CASSPSGGNYNEQFF
clone_size: .; v_call: TRBV19; j_call: TRBJ2-7; cdr3_aa: CASSIFGGRFTYEQYF
clone_size: .; v_call: TRBV7-9; j_call: TRBJ1-6; cdr3_aa: CASSFFGGLVYNSPLHF
clone_size: .; v_call: TRBV6-6; j_call: TRBJ1-3; cdr3_aa: CASRTGQPGNTIYF
clone_size: once; v_call: TRBV2; j_call: TRBJ2-2; cdr3_aa: CASSEVTGTSGGAWTGELFF
clone_size: .; v_call: TRBV25-1; j_call: TRBJ1-5; cdr3_aa: CASSESGWSNQPQHF
clone_size: .; v_call: TRBV28; j_call: TRBJ2-7; cdr3_aa: CASGGLVGTTYEQYF
clone_size: .; v_call: TRBV5-1; j_call: TRBJ1-1; cdr3_aa: CASSLVGRLGTEAFF
clone_size: .; v_call: TRBV7-3; j_call: TRBJ1-1; cdr3_aa: CASSFGENTEAFF
clone_size: .; v_call: TRBV25-1; j_call: TRBJ1-2; cdr3_aa: CASSDPASGGRRGYTF
clone_size: .; v_call: TRBV6-5; j_call: TRBJ1-2; cdr3_aa: CASSFSGGQQGGYTF
clone_size: .; v_call: TRBV18; j_call: TRBJ1-2; cdr3_aa: CASSPDTGTTSRLYGYTF
clone_size: .; v_call: TRBV13; j_call: TRBJ2-1; cdr3_aa: CASSLLNQNEQFF
clone_size: .; v_call: TRBV6-5; j_call: TRBJ2-1; cdr3_aa: CASSYQSGRTYNEQFF
clone_size: .; v_call: TRBV2; j_call: TRBJ1-6; cdr3_aa: CASKGDSQNSPLHF
clone_size: .; v_call: TRBV7-3; j_call: TRBJ2-2; cdr3_aa: CASSPRLAGEVGELFF
clone_size: .; v_call: TRBV25-1; j_call: TRBJ2-1; cdr3_aa: CASSDPGGGYNEQFF
clone_size: .; v_call: TRBV15; j_call: TRBJ2-3; cdr3_aa: CATNGGATDTQYF
clone_size: few; v_call: TRBV9; j_call: TRBJ2-3; cdr3_aa: CASSIAGQLTDTQYF
clone_size: .; v_call: TRBV7-7; j_call: TRBJ2-3; cdr3_aa: CASSQQSTDTQYF
clone_size: .; v_call: TRBV5-1; j_call: TRBJ1-2; cdr3_aa: CASSLAQAERGYTF
clone_size: once; v_call: TRBV13; j_call: TRBJ2-1; cdr3_aa: CASSRREALHEQFF
clone_size: .; v_call: TRBV19; j_call: TRBJ2-7; cdr3_aa: CASSARGVLTYEQYF
clone_size: .; v_call: TRBV10-2; j_call: TRBJ1-1; cdr3_aa: CASSVRQGDAEAFF
clone_size: once; v_call: TRBV6-5; j_call: TRBJ2-7; cdr3_aa: CASSLLSYEQYF
clone_size: .; v_call: TRBV20-1; j_call: TRBJ2-1; cdr3_aa: CSAVLADEQFF